The clone carrying this T cell receptor (beta chain) was seen a few times. Its antigen is undetermined. TCRdb used MiXCR to reprocess the 5' RACE reads, holding one entry per CDR3 protein. The table lists fewer than 450,000 distinct CDR3 sequences, around 3.9% of them singletons. V dropped 6 bases and J dropped 5 bases, with 20 bases sitting between them. The CDR3 is 16 amino acids. CDR1 and CDR2 (germline): LNHDA, SQIVND (reference sequence). The sample comes from a study of T cells after yellow fever vaccination. Findings and caveats of the study: Most clones from primary vaccination resurfaced after the booster (around 97% CD4, 75% to 90% CD8).

This receptor was obtained from a man aged 18 to 30 who received the YFV17D yellow fever vaccine. The sequences come from PBMCs, collected 5 days after the yellow fever booster vaccination. The genes are TRBV19 and TRBJ1-5, with D unresolved. This CDR3 reads CASSFSPGTVYQPQHF. The CDR3 bases are TGTGCCAGTAGCTTCTCTCCGGGTACAGTGTATCAGCCCCAGCATTTT.